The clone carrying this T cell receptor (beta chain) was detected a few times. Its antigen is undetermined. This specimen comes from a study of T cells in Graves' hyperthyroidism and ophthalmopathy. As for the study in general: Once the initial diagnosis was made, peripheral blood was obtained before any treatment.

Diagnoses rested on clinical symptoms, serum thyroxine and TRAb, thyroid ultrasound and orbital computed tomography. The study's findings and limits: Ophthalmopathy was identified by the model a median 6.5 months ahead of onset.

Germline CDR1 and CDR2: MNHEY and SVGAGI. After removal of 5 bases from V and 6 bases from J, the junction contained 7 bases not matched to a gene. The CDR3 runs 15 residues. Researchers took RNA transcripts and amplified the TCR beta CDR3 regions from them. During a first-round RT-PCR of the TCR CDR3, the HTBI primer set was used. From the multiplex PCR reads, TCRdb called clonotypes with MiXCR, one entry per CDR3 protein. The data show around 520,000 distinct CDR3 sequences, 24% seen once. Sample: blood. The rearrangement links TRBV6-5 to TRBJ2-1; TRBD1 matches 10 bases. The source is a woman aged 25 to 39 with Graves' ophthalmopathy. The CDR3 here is CASSNRDRGFNEQFF. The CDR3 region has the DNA TGTGCCAGCAGTAACCGGGACAGGGGCTTCAATGAGCAGTTCTTC.